One and the same sample provided the 21 T cell receptor beta chains below, sequenced in a study of blood T cells in healthy people across ages. Together with a sample-barcoded 5' primer, a J-beta primer mix was included in a second PCR lasting about 6 to 11 cycles. TCRdb used MiXCR to reprocess the 5' RACE reads, holding one entry per CDR3 protein. The data hold about 1 million distinct CDR3 sequences, with more than 35% observed a single time. Sequencing was carried out using blood. These receptors came from a woman between 55 and 75 years old in good health.

The V and J genes are TRBV10-2 and TRBJ1-1; D possibly corresponds to TRBD1 (5 bases). The ends were cut back, 3 bases at V and 10 bases at J, with 12 bases in the middle. This CDR3 spans 12 amino acids. Looked up from germline, CDR1 is WSHSY and CDR2 is SAAADI. CDR3 nucleotides: TGCGCCAGCAGTGACGGCACAGGTACAGCTTTCTTT. Translation: CASSDGTGTAFF.

The rearrangement joins TRBV9 to TRBJ2-7; D perhaps matches TRBD2 (6 bases). The CDR3 spans 13 residues. Germline CDR1 and CDR2: SGDLS and YYNGEE. Trimming shortened V by 3 bases and J by 4 bases, and 11 bases separated the two germline ends. CDR3 in DNA: TGTGCCAGCAGCGCGCGGGGCGTATACGAGCAGTACTTC. Encoded protein: CASSARGVYEQYF.

This clonotype has a single count. The chain is built from TRBV7-8 and TRBJ2-5; TRBD2 agrees at 9 bases. TRBJ2-7 matches the DNA end more closely, so the J call is doubtful. Germline-derived CDR1 and CDR2 are SGHVS and FQNEAQ. The CDR3 has 16 residues. CDR3 amino acids: CASSLFAGGPSAEQYF. CDR3 sequence (DNA): TGTGCCAGCAGCTTATTTGCGGGAGGGCCGTCAGCCGAGCAGTACTTC.

This clonotype appeared a few times. This chain uses TRBV10-3 with TRBJ2-7; perhaps TRBD2 as D (7 bases). The CDR3 sequence is 15 residues long. Trimming took off 4 bases at V and 2 bases at J, with 15 bases between the two ends. Germline CDR1 is ENHRY and CDR2 is SYGVKD. CDR3 in amino acids: CAISVRGASTYEQYF. CDR3 sequence (DNA): TGTGCCATCAGTGTTCGGGGGGCGAGCACCTACGAGCAGTACTTC.

The V call is TRBV14, the J call TRBJ1-1; D is unclear. Germline V gene sequence: CDR1 SGHDN, CDR2 FVKESK. The V and J ends lost 5 bases and 8 bases respectively, with 9 bases between them. The CDR3 has 11 residues. For the CDR3, the DNA is TGTGCCAGCAGCTACGGACTAGAAGCTTTCTTT. Its translation: CASSYGLEAFF.

Of note for this clonotype: With a much larger clone just one base away, this may be a read error. The rearrangement links TRBV6-2 or TRBV6-3 to TRBJ2-5, with 11 bases fitting TRBD2. The DNA end is a closer match to TRBJ2-1, so the J assignment may be wrong. Germline V lookup: CDR1 MNHEY, CDR2 SVGEGT. The CDR3 contains 15 residues. CDR3 protein: CASSRLAGRQETQFF. For the CDR3, the DNA is TGTGCCAGCAGCCGACTAGCGGGAAGGCAAGAGACCCAGTTCTTC.

The chain is built from TRBV4-1 and TRBJ1-1; D is uncertain. The CDR3 extends over 14 amino acids. Trimming pared 6 bases from V and 0 bases from J, leaving 11 bases between. Per the germline V gene, CDR1 is MGHRA and CDR2 is YSYEKL. The CDR3: CASRSDAVNTEAFF. In DNA form, the CDR3 reads TGCGCCAGCAGATCAGACGCGGTGAACACTGAAGCTTTCTTT.

The chain is built from TRBV11-1 and TRBJ2-7; D is unclear. V was shortened by 1 base and J by 5 bases, with 15 bases between the two germline ends. Germline CDR1 and CDR2: SGHAT and FQDESV (reference sequence). The CDR3 extends over 15 amino acids. CDR3 sequence: CASSLEWDFPNEQYF. Written as DNA, the CDR3 is TGTGCCAGCAGCTTAGAGTGGGATTTTCCAAACGAGCAGTACTTC.

The chain employs TRBV9 and TRBJ2-5; 16 nucleotides match TRBD2. V lost 5 bases to trimming and J lost 2 bases; unmatched junction nucleotides: 21. CDR3 length: 22 amino acids. The germline V gene has CDR1 SGDLS and CDR2 YYNGEE. CDR3 amino acids: CASSFTGRLGTSGRAPQETQYF. The CDR3 nucleotides are TGTGCCAGCAGTTTTACGGGCCGGCTGGGGACTAGCGGGAGGGCTCCTCAAGAGACCCAGTACTTC.

The V gene is TRBV12-3 or TRBV12-4, the J gene TRBJ2-5; tentatively, D is TRBD1 (6 bases). The V and J ends lost 3 bases and 6 bases respectively, with 17 bases between them. This CDR3 contains 15 residues. CDR3 nucleotide sequence: TGTGCCAGCAGTTTCGGGACACGCATGCGAAAGACCCAGTACTTC. Its translation is CASSFGTRMRKTQYF.

The rearrangement links TRBV5-6 to TRBJ1-1, with D perhaps TRBD1 (6 bases). V dropped 3 bases and J dropped 3 bases, with 12 bases sitting between them. The CDR3 extends over 14 amino acids. Germline values: CDR1 SGHDT, CDR2 YYEEEE. The CDR3 DNA sequence: TGTGCCAGCAGCTCTACAGGGTTGGACACTGAAGCTTTCTTT. This gives the protein CASSSTGLDTEAFF.

This clonotype was counted a few times. The genes are TRBV3-1 and TRBJ2-4; maybe TRBD1 (6 bases). Germline V gives CDR1 LGHDT, CDR2 YNNKEL (reference sequence). Trimming took 0 bases from V and 6 from J, leaving 12 bases between them. CDR3 length: 15 residues. The CDR3 is CASSQDGTKPNIQYF. CDR3 sequence (DNA): TGTGCCAGCAGCCAAGATGGGACAAAGCCAAACATTCAGTACTTC.

The J gene is TRBJ2-4, the V gene TRBV20-1, with 8 bases that match TRBD1. The J call may not be correct, given that the DNA end is closer to TRBJ2-7. The CDR3 loop spans 13 amino acids. The germline V gene encodes CDR1 DFQATT and CDR2 SNEGSKA (reference sequence). The CDR3 DNA reads TGCAGTGCTGCCGGACAGGGCATGAACGAGCAGTACTTC. It translates to CSAAGQGMNEQYF.

The chain recombines TRBV25-1 with TRBJ2-5, with 7 nucleotides matching TRBD1. The closer fit of TRBJ2-7 to the DNA end suggests the J call may be wrong. Germline V gives CDR1 MGHDK, CDR2 SYGVNS. The CDR3 spans 15 residues. This CDR3 is CASRPTGSWAYEQYF. Written as DNA, the CDR3 is TGTGCCAGCAGACCGACAGGGTCTTGGGCCTACGAGCAGTACTTC.

The chain links TRBV30 to TRBJ1-4, with TRBD1 matching 7 bases. V lost 5 bases to trimming and J lost 7 bases; unmatched junction nucleotides: 7. The germline CDR1 and CDR2 sequences are GTSNPN and SVGIG (reference sequence). The length of the CDR3 is 13 residues. As DNA, the CDR3 is TGTGCCTGGCGCCCAGGGGGGAGTGAAAAACTGTTTTTT. Translated: CAWRPGGSEKLFF.

This clonotype has just a few counts. The chain uses TRBV12-5 and TRBJ1-4; D perhaps matches TRBD1 (5 bases). Germline CDR1 and CDR2: LGHNT and FRNRAP. The germline V and J ends were trimmed by 6 bases and 1 base, with 15 bases remaining between them. There are 16 residues in the CDR3. CDR3 protein: CASGPPRRGTNEKLFF. The CDR3 DNA reads TGTGCTAGTGGCCCACCCCGGAGGGGAACTAATGAAAAACTGTTTTTT.

About this clonotype itself: The conserved phenylalanine or tryptophan is not found at the CDR3 terminus, so this likely reflects a read error. This chain connects TRBV20-1 to TRBJ2-5; 8 bases agree with TRBD1. This CDR3 has 13 residues. CDR1 DFQATT and CDR2 SNEGSKA come from the germline V gene (reference sequence). The trim removed 3 bases at V and 11 bases at J, leaving 11 bases unmatched. CDR3 sequence reads: CSASRQGAAQQYL. The CDR3 DNA sequence: TGCAGTGCTAGTCGGCAGGGGGCCGCCCAGCAGTACTTG.

This sequence joins TRBV29-1 and TRBJ2-7; D not resolved. With 0 bases removed from V and 3 bases from J, the gap between germline ends came to 12 bases. This CDR3 is built from 14 residues. Germline V gene sequence: CDR1 SQVTM, CDR2 ANQGSEA. The CDR3 here is CSVEDDSLLYEQYF. CDR3 in DNA: TGCAGCGTTGAAGATGATAGTCTGCTCTACGAGCAGTACTTC.

This clonotype was detected only a few times. This chain joins TRBV5-5 and TRBJ2-7; 10 bases align to TRBD1. The CDR3 runs to 15 residues. The germline CDR1 and CDR2 sequences are SGHKS and YYEKEE (reference sequence). V lost 5 bases to trimming and J lost 2 bases; unmatched junction nucleotides: 7. As DNA, the CDR3 is TGTGCCAGCAGAGCCGGGACAGGGGCCACCTACGAGCAGTACTTC. Translating it yields CASRAGTGATYEQYF. The variable domain in full, with the rest retrieved from reference TRBV5-5 and TRBJ2-7, is DAGVTQSPTHLIKTRGQQVTLRCSPISGHKSVSWYQQVLGQGPQFIFQYYEKEERGRGNFPDRFSARQFPNYSSELNVNALLLGDSALYLCASRAGTGATYEQYFGPGTRLTVT.

The rearrangement joins TRBV5-1 to TRBJ2-1, with D maybe TRBD1 (8 bases). Germline CDR1 reads SGHRS; CDR2 reads YFSETQ. The CDR3 consists of 18 residues. V was pared by 2 bases and J by 3 bases, with 21 bases between. This CDR3 is CASSFRGTGGVGYNEQFF. In nucleotides, the CDR3 is TGCGCCAGCAGCTTCCGGGGTACAGGGGGGGTCGGCTACAATGAGCAGTTCTTC.

The genes are TRBV12-3 or TRBV12-4 and TRBJ2-4, with D perhaps TRBD1 (6 bases). The end of the DNA is better explained by TRBJ2-7, so the J call may be wrong. The CDR3 is 13 residues long. CDR3 loop: CASSTDSHYEQYF. The CDR3 bases are TGTGCCAGCAGTACGGACAGCCACTACGAGCAGTACTTC.